Sequencing of this T cell receptor beta chain was carried out in a study of T cells in Graves' hyperthyroidism and ophthalmopathy. Points from the study as a whole: The model predicted ophthalmopathy a median around 6.5 months before onset. Patients with ophthalmopathy were separated from those with stable hyperthyroidism by a 13 V-J model. Most thyroid clonotypes expanded above 0.001 appeared in blood too.

Researchers amplified the TCR beta CDR3 regions from RNA transcripts. The primer set for the first-round RT-PCR of the TCR CDR3 was HTBI. MiXCR, applied by TCRdb to the multiplex PCR reads, yields one record per CDR3 protein. The data show 280,000 or so distinct CDR3 sequences, 25% to 30% seen once. This CDR3 is built from 13 residues. Germline-derived CDR1 and CDR2 are ENHRY and SYGVKD. Trimming removed 8 bases at V and 4 bases at J, with 15 bases between. Progressors' blood was drawn at hyperthyroidism diagnosis, before ophthalmopathy symptoms. The table lists this clonotype with many counts. No antigen is known for it.

The chain carries TRBV10-3 and TRBJ2-7, with a tentative D call TRBD2 (5 bases). Material: blood. This receptor was identified in a man aged 40-50 years with Graves' hyperthyroidism that later progressed to Graves' ophthalmopathy. CDR3 sequence: CAIGLPKSYEQYF. CDR3 bases: TGTGCCATCGGACTCCCCAAGTCGTACGAGCAGTACTTC.